Listed here is a single TCR beta chain. Which antigen it targets is not known. Base qualities are not provided; no much larger clone lies one nucleotide away. The donors were healthy, HIV-negative adults with no recently reported acute infections or vaccinations. Only Caucasian adults living in Nashville, Tennessee, USA were represented among the donors. CD4+ T cells were enriched through magnetic negative selection, after which naive cells were positively selected on CD45RA and the remaining negative fraction served as the memory subset. After blood collection by leukapheresis, PBMCs were isolated using Ficoll-Histopaque density gradient centrifugation and then cryopreserved in the vapor phase of liquid nitrogen. Purity and quantity of every magnetically sorted T cell population were checked by analytical flow cytometry. Genomic DNA was isolated from each sorted fraction and quantified by UV absorbance on a Nanodrop 2000c.

These data are taken from a study of shared clonotypes between healthy human individuals (dated by TCRdb to 2019 to 2021). Study-wide context: The cohort included three men and a couple of women between 18 and 49 years of age. For each donor, CD4 naive and CD4 memory were each run on three plates, CD8 naive on two plates, and CD8 memory on one plate. To estimate repertoire size and how much clonotypes are shared between individuals, the study performed deep sequencing of blood TCR repertoires from roughly five healthy adults. To increase sequencing depth and limit assay-specific biases, different laboratories used diverse techniques to prepare libraries and sequence TCR repertoires. Each donor's leukapheresis produced roughly between roughly 0.85 and 9.5 billion PBMCs. Summary of the overall study and its limitations: Incomplete sequencing was indicated by rarefaction of sorted-subset datasets, despite the large sequencing depth. The small number of donors limited the genetic and exposure-history diversity represented. Across a handful of donors, approximately 5% of naive CD4, approximately 4% of naive CD8, about 2.3% of memory CD4, and under 0.45% of memory CD8 clonotypes were shared. Pairwise subsampling led to the expectation that sequencing depth would affect the degree of clonotype sharing among donors. Naive subsets generally had larger estimated clonotype richness than memory subsets did. Clonotypes shared by all four sorted-subset donors showed higher generation probabilities than non-shared clonotypes. Only blood was sampled, and tissue TCR repertoires likely differ from those in blood.

TCR CDR3 regions were amplified from genomic DNA by multiplex PCR using the deep immunoSEQ assay. Genomic DNA extracted from each cell subset was distributed evenly over all wells of several immunoSEQ 96-well plates, and each plate served as one replicate. For sorted subsets, approximately 190 ng of genomic DNA, equivalent to some 33,000 T cell genomes, went into each replicate PCR. The purified libraries were quantified using a Qubit 3.0 fluorometer, sized with a Bioanalyzer 2100, and then quantified again using the KAPA Library Quantification kit. Every immunoSEQ 96-well plate was sequenced on a separate single-read 150-cycle Illumina NextSeq 550 flow cell. The authors' analysis ran thus. The immunoSEQ output contained only junctional sequences without quality scores, so filtering could not match that applied to full-length reads. Sequences were annotated with PyIR, a Python wrapper for IgBLAST v1.9, using IMGT germline references to assign V/J genes and CDR3. Any read was removed if the V/J assignment was weak (E-value above 1e-6), the CDR3 was missing, or the read contained stop codons, out-of-frame junctions, or ambiguous translated residues. A V3J clonotype was defined by an identical inferred V gene, J gene, and CDR3 amino acid sequence. The percentage overlap between two repertoires was calculated by dividing the number of shared unique clonotypes by the size of the smaller repertoire. Richness of each repertoire was evaluated using RTK rarefaction, the Chao1 estimator, and Recon v2.1 estimates of unobserved clonotypes. Generation probabilities were computed with OLGA for all TCRbeta clonotypes obtained by the gDNA method from a few donors. TCRdb retrieved this table from immuneACCESS and kept in-frame rearrangements only. Not all clones are present; in checked studies, unresolved V genes account for under half, and no reason is known for the remainder. That table is the source of V, J and clone size, and D and trimming were worked out from the DNA. The sample records hundreds of thousands of clones, about 96% of which are singletons. The ten largest clones capture approximately 0.057% of the sample.

This receptor was identified in a woman between 25 and 40 years old in good health. What was sequenced was naive CD4+ T cells sorted from blood. In the paper's terms, the cell subset or site label means: CD45RA+ positively selected.

The CDR3 corresponds to CASSLNGGRNYGYTF. The sequenced DNA: TGTGCCAGCAGCCTCAATGGGGGCAGGAACTATGGCTACACCTTC. The rearranged segments are TRBV7-2 and TRBJ1-2, and TRBD1 may be the D gene, going by 6 matching bases. V is clipped by 5 bases and J by 2 bases, and the sequence between their germline boundaries is 15 bases long. The germline V gene sets CDR1 to SGHTA and CDR2 to FQGNSA. Counted from cysteine to phenylalanine, this CDR3 has 15 amino acids. The only DNA kept is the CDR3, 45 bases in frame from the first base.